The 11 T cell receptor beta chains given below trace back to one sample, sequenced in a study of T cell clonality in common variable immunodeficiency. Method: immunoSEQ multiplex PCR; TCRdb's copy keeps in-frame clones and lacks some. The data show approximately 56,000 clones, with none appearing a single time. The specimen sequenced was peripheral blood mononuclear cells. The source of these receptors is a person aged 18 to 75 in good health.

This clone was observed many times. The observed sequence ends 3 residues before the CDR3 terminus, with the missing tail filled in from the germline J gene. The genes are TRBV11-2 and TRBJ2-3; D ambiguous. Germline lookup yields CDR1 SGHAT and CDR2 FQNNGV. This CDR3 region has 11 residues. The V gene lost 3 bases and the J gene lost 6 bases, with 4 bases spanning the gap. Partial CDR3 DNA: TGTGCCAGCAGCTTCGGTGATACG. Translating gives CASSFGDT. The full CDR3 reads CASSFGDTQYF.

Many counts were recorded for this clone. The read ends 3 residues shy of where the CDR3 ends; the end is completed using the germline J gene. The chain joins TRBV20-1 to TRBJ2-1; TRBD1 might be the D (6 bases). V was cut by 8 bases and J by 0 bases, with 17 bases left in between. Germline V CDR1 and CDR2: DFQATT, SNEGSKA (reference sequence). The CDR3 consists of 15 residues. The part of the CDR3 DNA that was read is TGCAGTAAACCTAGTCAGGGGAGCTCCTACAATGAG. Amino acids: CSKPSQGSSYNE. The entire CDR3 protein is CSKPSQGSSYNEQFF.

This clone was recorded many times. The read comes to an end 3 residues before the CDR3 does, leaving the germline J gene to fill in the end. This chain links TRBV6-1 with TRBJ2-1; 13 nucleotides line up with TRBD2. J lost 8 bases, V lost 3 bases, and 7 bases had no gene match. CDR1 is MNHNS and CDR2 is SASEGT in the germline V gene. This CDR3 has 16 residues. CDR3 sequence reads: CASSELLAGGPHEQFF. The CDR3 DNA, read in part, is TGTGCCAGCAGTGAGCTACTAGCGGGAGGGCCCCATGAG.

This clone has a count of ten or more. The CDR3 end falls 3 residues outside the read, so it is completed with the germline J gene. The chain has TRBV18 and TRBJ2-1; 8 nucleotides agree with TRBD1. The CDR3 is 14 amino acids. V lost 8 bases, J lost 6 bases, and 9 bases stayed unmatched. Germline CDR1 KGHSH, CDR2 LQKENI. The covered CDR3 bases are TGTGCCAGCCGTTCCCAGGGGGCTGGCAATGAG. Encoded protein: CASRSQGAGNE. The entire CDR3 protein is CASRSQGAGNEQFF.

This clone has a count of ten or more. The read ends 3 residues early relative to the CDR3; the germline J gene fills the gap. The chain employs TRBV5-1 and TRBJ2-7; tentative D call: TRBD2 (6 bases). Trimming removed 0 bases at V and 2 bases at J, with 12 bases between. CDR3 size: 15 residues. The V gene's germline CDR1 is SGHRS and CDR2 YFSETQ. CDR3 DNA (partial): TGCGCCAGCAGCTTGGAGGGTAGCGGAACCTACGAG. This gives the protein CASSLEGSGTYE. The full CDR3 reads CASSLEGSGTYEQYF.

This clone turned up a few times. The CDR3 loop is CASSPIGQGRSPLHF. The sequenced part of the CDR3 DNA is TGTGCCAGCTCACCCATCGGACAGGGCCGTTCACCC. The chain has TRBV18 and TRBJ1-6; 8 bases are a match to TRBD1. The read comes to an end 3 residues before the CDR3 does, leaving the germline J gene to fill in the end. Germline CDR1 KGHSH, CDR2 LQKENI. There are 15 residues in the CDR3. The trim removed 3 bases at V and 9 bases at J, leaving 7 bases unmatched.

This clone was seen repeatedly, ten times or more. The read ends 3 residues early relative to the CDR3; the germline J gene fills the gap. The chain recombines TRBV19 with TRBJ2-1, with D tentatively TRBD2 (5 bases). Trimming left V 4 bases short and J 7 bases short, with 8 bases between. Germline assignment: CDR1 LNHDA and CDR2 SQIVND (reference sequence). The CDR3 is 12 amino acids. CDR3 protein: CASSTDWNEQFF. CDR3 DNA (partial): TGTGCCAGTAGTACGGACTGGAATGAG.

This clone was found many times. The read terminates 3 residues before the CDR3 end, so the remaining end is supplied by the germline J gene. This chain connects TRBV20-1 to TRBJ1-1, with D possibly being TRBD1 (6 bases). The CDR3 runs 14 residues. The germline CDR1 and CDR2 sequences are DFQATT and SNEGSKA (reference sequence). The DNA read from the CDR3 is TGCAGTGCTCGTACAGGGTATGTAGATCTGGTG. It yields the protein CSARTGYVDLV. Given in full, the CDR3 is CSARTGYVDLVAFF.

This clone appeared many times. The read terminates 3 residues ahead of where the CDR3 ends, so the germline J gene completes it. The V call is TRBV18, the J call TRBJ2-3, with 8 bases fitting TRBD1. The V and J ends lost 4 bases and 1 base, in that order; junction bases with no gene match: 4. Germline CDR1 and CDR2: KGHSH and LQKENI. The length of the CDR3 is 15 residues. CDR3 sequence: CASSLGQGGTDTQYF. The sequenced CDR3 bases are TGTGCCAGCTCACTCGGACAGGGAGGCACAGATACG.

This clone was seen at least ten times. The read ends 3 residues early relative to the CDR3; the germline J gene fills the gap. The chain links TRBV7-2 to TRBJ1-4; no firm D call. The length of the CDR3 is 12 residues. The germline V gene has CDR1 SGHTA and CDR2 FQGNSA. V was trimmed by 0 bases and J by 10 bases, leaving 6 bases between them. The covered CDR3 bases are TGTGCCAGCAGCTTAGCGCAAGGAAAA. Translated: CASSLAQGK. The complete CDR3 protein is CASSLAQGKLFF.

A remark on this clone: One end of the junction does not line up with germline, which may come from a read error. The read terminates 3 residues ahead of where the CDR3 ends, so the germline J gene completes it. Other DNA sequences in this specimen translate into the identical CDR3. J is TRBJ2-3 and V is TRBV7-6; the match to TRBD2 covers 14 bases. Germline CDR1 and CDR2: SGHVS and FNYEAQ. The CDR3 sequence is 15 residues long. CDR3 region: CASSTTSGGADTQYF. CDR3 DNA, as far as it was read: TGTGCCAGCAGCACGACTAGCGGGGGGGCAGACACG.